This T cell receptor (beta chain) came from a study of tumor-infiltrating lymphocytes in localized non-small cell lung cancer. The wider study: Tumor tissue and non-adjacent uninvolved lung came from each patient.

Repertoires were generated with immunoSEQ multiplex PCR, while TCRdb's copy carries only in-frame clones and drops some. The data show over 15,000 clones, 69% seen once. This clone is labeled as large. What it binds is not known. The germline V gene has CDR1 SEHNR and CDR2 FQNEAQ (reference sequence). Between the trimmed V and J ends, which lost 7 bases and 6 bases, there was a span of 20 bases. There are 15 residues in the CDR3. Notes on the study in general: No T-cell fraction difference was seen between IM1 and IM2 tumors. Recurrence-free survival showed no association with tumor T-cell fraction. Available tissue quantity limited TCR sequencing to a patient subset.

V and J are TRBV7-9 and TRBJ2-3; D not certain. The receptor's source is a human donor with non-small cell lung cancer. Input material: lung tumor tissue. CDR3 sequence reads: CASTPKEGPSDTQYF. The CDR3 DNA follows: TGTGCCAGCACCCCAAAGGAAGGGCCATCGGATACGCAGTATTTT.